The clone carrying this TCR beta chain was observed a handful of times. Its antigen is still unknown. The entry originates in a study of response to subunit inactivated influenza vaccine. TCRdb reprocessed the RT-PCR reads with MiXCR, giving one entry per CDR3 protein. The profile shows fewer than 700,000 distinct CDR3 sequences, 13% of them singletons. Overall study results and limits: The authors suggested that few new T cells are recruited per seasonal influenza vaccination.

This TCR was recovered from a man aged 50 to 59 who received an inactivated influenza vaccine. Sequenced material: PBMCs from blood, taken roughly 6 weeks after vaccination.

CDR3 residues: CSAGAGAGNHGYTF. The CDR3 DNA is TGCAGCGCTGGGGCGGGGGCCGGGAACCATGGCTACACCTTC. The gene calls are TRBV29-1 and TRBJ1-2; possibly TRBD1 for D (6 bases). Trimming cost V 7 bases and J 6 bases, with 21 bases left between them. CDR1 is SQVTM and CDR2 is ANQGSEA in the germline V gene. CDR3 length: 14 amino acids.